This T cell receptor (beta chain) emerged from a study of blood T cell repertoires in COVID-19. At the level of the study: Samples taken during acute and convalescent COVID-19 were collected in the United States, Italy and Spain. The cDNA or gDNA used as material had been derived from T cells, B-cell-depleted T cells, or PBMCs.

V lost 6 bases and J 1 base, leaving 10 bases between the germline ends. The germline V gene has CDR1 LNHDA and CDR2 SQIVND (reference sequence). This CDR3 is built from 14 residues. Generated by immunoSEQ multiplex PCR, the TCRdb table keeps only in-frame clones and is missing some. The profile shows 400,000 to 450,000 clones, 86% of them singletons. Source material: peripheral blood. J is TRBJ1-3 and V is TRBV19; D gene uncertain. The sequence was obtained from a woman in her twenties or thirties with active or convalescent COVID-19. CDR3 DNA: TGTGCCAGTAGGAAGGGAGATTCTGGAAACACCATATATTTT. Translated: CASRKGDSGNTIYF.